Detailed here is one T cell receptor (beta chain). Antigen specificity is unknown. TCRdb analysed the reads with MiXCR anew, one entry per CDR3 protein. This sample has roughly 600,000 distinct CDR3 sequences, with approximately 24% found just once. This entry is derived from a study of T cell repertoires in cytomegalovirus infection. CDR1 LGHNA and CDR2 YNFKEQ come from the germline V gene. The CDR3 totals 16 residues. The V and J ends lost 0 bases and 6 bases, in that order; junction bases with no gene match: 8. Overall study findings and caveats: Dominating the ex vivo response were HLA-C-restricted CMV-specific TCR beta clonotypes.

This sequence joins TRBV4-2 and TRBJ2-3; TRBD2 matches at 8 bases. Material: CD8+ T cells from PBMCs. The origin of this receptor is a human donor in good health (CMV status not recorded). Some clones in this sample may be carry-over from other donors' samples. The CDR3 region has the DNA TGTGCCAGCAGCCAAGATCCCAGCGGGGGAGCCGATACGCAGTATTTT. It codes for CASSQDPSGGADTQYF.